The source of this T cell receptor beta chain is a study of blood T cell repertoires in COVID-19 (dated by TCRdb to about 2020). Background for the entire study: Samples from collaborators originated in the United States, Italy and Spain and spanned both the acute and convalescent phases of COVID-19. A de-identified subject ID, COVID-19 status, age in years and sex were almost always included in the sample metadata. The repertoires were made available in a free public database intended to serve as a resource for research on the immune response to SARS-CoV-2. The material from the prospective study consisted of cDNA or gDNA derived from T cells, B-cell-depleted T cells, or PBMCs. The dataset comprised deeply sampled blood TCRbeta repertoires from subjects exposed to, actively infected with, or recovered from COVID-19. Where available, HLA class I and class II types were taken from metadata supplied by the sample provider and were not determined by assay-based typing. Samples came from the ongoing ImmuneRACE study (first 160 participants) plus 1,254 subjects from 6 global collaborators. The paper's findings and limits, for the study overall: The amount of clinical and demographic metadata varied by source and participant and was provided uncurated.

TCRbeta CDR3 regions were amplified from genomic DNA using the immunoSEQ Assay, a bias-controlled multiplex PCR. From the authors' description of their analysis: Nucleated cell counts per sample were estimated from amplification of reference gene primers within the assay. To quantify the absolute abundance of each unique TCRbeta CDR3 rearrangement, sequence reads were collapsed and filtered. For each sample, productive Simpson clonality was calculated as the square root of Simpson's diversity index across productive rearrangements. TCRdb took over this immuneACCESS table, retaining in-frame rearrangements with V and J assigned. Such tables are incomplete; in checked studies, under half of the missing clones stem from an unresolved V gene, and the remainder is unexplained. That table supplies the V and J calls and clone size; D and trimming were determined from the DNA. The sample has 110,000 or so clones on record, 85% of them singletons. Together, the top ten hold about 13% of the sample.

About this clone itself: The specificity of this receptor is unknown. Base qualities are not at hand, and no much larger clone is one base apart.

Germline trimming: 6 bases from V, 3 bases from J; junction bases outside gene matches: 7. The CDR3 contains 15 residues, cysteine and phenylalanine counted. Solely the CDR3 DNA is kept, with 45 bases framed from the first base. Looking up the germline V gene (reference sequence) yields CDR1 LNHDA and CDR2 SQIVND. Collaborating institutions collected whole blood in K2EDTA tubes following their own protocols. For TCRbeta analysis, collaborator samples were shipped as frozen whole blood, as isolated PBMCs, or as DNA extracted from either sample type. Sequencing used peripheral blood. The TCR sequence derives from a human donor in a cohort sampled during active COVID-19. The V and J segments used are TRBV19 and TRBJ2-7; 11 of the junction bases match TRBD2. The DNA is as follows: TGTGCCAGTAGATACGGGACTAGCGGTTACTACGAGCAGTACTTC. Translated, this is CASRYGTSGYYEQYF.